The 28 T cell receptor beta chains listed next were all sequenced from one sample in a study of T cells after yellow fever vaccination. From the 5' RACE reads, TCRdb called clonotypes with MiXCR, one entry per CDR3 protein. The sample contains hundreds of thousands of distinct CDR3 sequences, 9% to 15% of which appear only once. Sequencing was performed on PBMCs, taken on the day of the yellow fever booster vaccination. Source of these receptors: a man aged 25-45 years who received the YFV17D yellow fever vaccine.

In this sample, this clonotype turned up a few times. The gene calls are TRBV27 and TRBJ2-7; D not resolved. CDR3 length: 13 amino acids. Germline-derived CDR1 and CDR2 are MNHEY and SMNVEV (reference sequence). V was trimmed by 2 bases and J by 3 bases, leaving 8 bases between them. DNA of the CDR3: TGTGCCAGCAGTTTAGGTTCAGACTACGAGCAGTACTTC. Its translation is CASSLGSDYEQYF.

The CDR3 spells CASSPGQAREGYTF. Written as DNA, the CDR3 is TGTGCCAGCAGTCCGGGACAGGCTCGAGAGGGCTACACCTTC. V is TRBV6-5 and J is TRBJ1-2; TRBD1 aligns across 8 bases. V shed 5 bases, J shed 8 bases, and the junction held 10 bases outside the gene matches. CDR3 length: 14 residues. Germline V lookup: CDR1 MNHEY, CDR2 SVGAGI.

At least ten counts were recorded for this clonotype. CDR3 sequence: CASSEPGGRRYEQYF. The CDR3 coding sequence is TGTGCCAGCAGTGAACCCGGCGGGAGGCGATACGAGCAGTACTTC. V gene TRBV12-3 or TRBV12-4 combines with J gene TRBJ2-7, with 8 nucleotides matching TRBD2. CDR3 length: 15 residues. V lost 5 bases to trimming and J lost 4 bases; unmatched junction nucleotides: 10.

Of note for this clonotype: A read error may be the cause here, since a much bigger clone is one base away. In DNA, the CDR3 is TGTGCCAGCAGCTTATTCGGCCCTGAAGCTTTCTTT. Protein sequence: CASSLFGPEAFF. The chain joins TRBV5-4 to TRBJ1-1; D call uncertain. The CDR3 runs to 12 residues. Germline-derived CDR1 and CDR2 are SGHNT and YYREEE (reference sequence). Trimming stripped 2 bases from V and 6 bases from J, with 8 bases between.

This clonotype was seen more than once but under ten times. The chain recombines TRBV6-1 with TRBJ1-1; D call uncertain. V lost 2 bases and J lost 5, with 15 bases in between. From germline, CDR1 is MNHNS and CDR2 SASEGT. The length of the CDR3 is 15 residues. The CDR3 sequence: CASSEWSEGRTEAFF. The CDR3 DNA follows: TGTGCCAGCAGTGAATGGTCAGAGGGTAGGACTGAAGCTTTCTTT.

This clonotype was seen only a few times. The V gene is TRBV6-1, the J gene TRBJ2-2; 7 bases map to TRBD2. The CDR3 has 17 amino acids. V lost 7 bases to trimming and J lost 4 bases; unmatched junction nucleotides: 15. Germline V gene lookup returns CDR1 MNHNS and CDR2 SASEGT. CDR3 sequence reads: CASTYLGGKGSTGELFF. Written as DNA, the CDR3 is TGTGCCAGCACCTATTTGGGGGGGAAGGGTTCCACCGGGGAGCTGTTTTTT.

This sequence joins TRBV5-1 and TRBJ2-5, with 10 bases aligning to TRBD2. V shed 4 bases, J shed 2 bases, and the junction held 8 bases outside the gene matches. The germline V gene has CDR1 SGHRS and CDR2 YFSETQ. The CDR3 length is 16 residues. The CDR3 DNA reads as TGCGCCAGCAGCCTCGCTAGCGGGGGTCTACAAGAGACCCAGTACTTC. Translation gives CASSLASGGLQETQYF.

The rearrangement links TRBV12-3 or TRBV12-4 to TRBJ2-1; D is possibly TRBD2 (5 bases). This CDR3 is built from 13 residues. Trimming took off 5 bases at V and 12 bases at J, with 17 bases between the two ends. CDR3 DNA: TGTGCCAGCAGTGAGTCTAGCCCCCCCGGGCAGTTCTTC. This sequence encodes CASSESSPPGQFF.

This clonotype was seen only a few times. This sequence joins TRBV5-1 and TRBJ2-5; D tentatively reads TRBD1 or TRBD2 (6 bases each). The CDR3 loop spans 14 amino acids. V shed 0 bases and J shed 5 bases, with 11 bases lying between them. Germline V gene data show CDR1 as SGHRS and CDR2 as YFSETQ. The CDR3 loop is CASSLEGGPETQYF. CDR3 sequence (DNA): TGCGCCAGCAGCTTGGAAGGGGGGCCGGAGACCCAGTACTTC.

This clonotype came up a few times. The rearrangement links TRBV3-1 to TRBJ2-4, with D possibly being TRBD1 (6 bases). Trimming took 4 bases from V and 0 from J, leaving 13 bases between them. There are 16 residues in the CDR3. Per germline, CDR1 LGHDT and CDR2 YNNKEL (reference sequence). The CDR3 nucleotides read TGTGCCAGCAGCCCCTGGACAGACCTAGCCAAAAACATTCAGTACTTC. Amino acid sequence: CASSPWTDLAKNIQYF.

There are many counts of this clonotype. This sequence joins TRBV6-5 and TRBJ1-2; a possible D gene is TRBD1 (6 bases). CDR3 size: 14 residues. Trimming pared 4 bases from V and 4 bases from J, leaving 13 bases between. Germline V gene data show CDR1 as MNHEY and CDR2 as SVGAGI. Here the CDR3 DNA reads TGTGCCAGCAGTTCACAGGGTTTCGGCTATGGCTACACCTTC. Protein: CASSSQGFGYGYTF.

This clonotype came up a few times. This chain joins TRBV6-6 and TRBJ2-1; TRBD1 agrees at 8 bases. The CDR3 length is 13 residues. Germline V lookup: CDR1 MNHNY, CDR2 SVGAGI (reference sequence). The J segment lost 5 bases and the V segment lost 10 bases, leaving 7 bases of the junction unmatched. The CDR3 coding sequence is TGTGCCATCCACAGGGGGTTAAACAATGAGCAGTTCTTC. Its protein is CAIHRGLNNEQFF.

The rearrangement uses TRBV9 and TRBJ2-5; 7 bases align to TRBD1. The CDR3 loop spans 15 amino acids. Germline V CDR1 and CDR2: SGDLS, YYNGEE. V lost 0 bases, J lost 7 bases, and 9 bases stayed unmatched. The CDR3 here is CASSVDGTAMVTQYF. The CDR3 DNA is TGTGCCAGCAGCGTAGACGGGACAGCAATGGTGACCCAGTACTTC. Supplemented by reference TRBV9 and TRBJ2-5, the full variable domain reads DSGVTQTPKHLITATGQRVTLRCSPRSGDLSVYWYQQSLDQGLQFLIQYYNGEERAKGNILERFSAQQFPDLHSELNLSSLELGDSALYFCASSVDGTAMVTQYFGPGTRLLVL.

The gene calls are TRBV3-1 and TRBJ2-5; the match to TRBD2 covers 8 bases. The junction had 5 bases not matched to a gene; V was cut back by 1 base and J by 1 base. The CDR3 contains 16 residues. The V gene's germline CDR1 is LGHDT and CDR2 YNNKEL (reference sequence). CDR3 region: CASSQVLREVQETQYF. The CDR3 DNA follows: TGTGCCAGCAGCCAAGTTTTGCGGGAGGTCCAAGAGACCCAGTACTTC.

V and J are TRBV5-1 and TRBJ1-2; no reliable D call. The germline gives CDR1 SGHRS, CDR2 YFSETQ. The CDR3 length is 13 residues. V lost 3 bases and J 13 bases, leaving 19 bases between the germline ends. In nucleotides, the CDR3 is TGCGCCAGCAGCTCTACCGGGCCCCCGATGGGCACCTTC. It is translated as CASSSTGPPMGTF.

This clonotype was found a few times. The V gene is TRBV20-1, the J gene TRBJ2-5; D gene unclear. In germline, CDR1 is DFQATT, CDR2 SNEGSKA (reference sequence). The V end was cut by 7 bases, the J end by 5 bases, with 17 bases between. This CDR3 comprises 13 residues. DNA of the CDR3: TGCAGTGTAACAGACGGGTTGGGGGAGACCCAGTACTTC. It codes for CSVTDGLGETQYF.

The V and J genes are TRBV5-4 and TRBJ2-5, with D maybe TRBD2 (5 bases). Germline V gives CDR1 SGHNT, CDR2 YYREEE (reference sequence). The CDR3 spans 15 residues. Trimming left V 4 bases short and J 5 bases short, with 18 bases between. CDR3 in DNA: TGTGCCAGCAGCCACCCTGGCGAGGGTTGGGAGACCCAGTACTTC. It encodes CASSHPGEGWETQYF.

V is TRBV20-1 and J is TRBJ2-1; D gene ambiguous. The CDR3 length is 10 residues. CDR1 and CDR2 (germline): DFQATT, SNEGSKA (reference sequence). V was shortened by 6 bases and J by 8 bases, with 8 bases between the two germline ends. This CDR3 is CSAKGYEQFF. CDR3 in DNA: TGCAGTGCCAAGGGTTATGAGCAGTTCTTC.

The rearrangement joins TRBV7-6 to TRBJ2-7; the D is unclear. Germline CDR1 is SGHVS and CDR2 is FNYEAQ. Between the trimmed V and J ends, which lost 4 bases and 4 bases, there was a span of 11 bases. This CDR3 has 13 residues. CDR3 DNA sequence: TGTGCCAGCAGCTCCCTCCAGTATTACGAGCAGTACTTC. Protein sequence: CASSSLQYYEQYF. Supplemented by reference TRBV7-6 and TRBJ2-7, the full variable domain reads GAGVSQSPRYKVTKRGQDVALRCDPISGHVSLYWYRQALGQGPEFLTYFNYEAQQDKSGLPNDRFSAERPEGSISTLTIQRTEQRDSAMYRCASSSLQYYEQYFGPGTRLTVT.

This clonotype was detected many times. The chain recombines TRBV20-1 with TRBJ2-1, with TRBD2 matching 8 bases. The germline V gene has CDR1 DFQATT and CDR2 SNEGSKA (reference sequence). With 0 bases clipped from V and 0 bases from J, the junction kept 4 bases outside the gene matches. The CDR3 runs 16 residues. The CDR3 nucleotides read TGCAGTGCTAGAGATATAGCGGGGCACTCCTACAATGAGCAGTTCTTC. Encoded protein: CSARDIAGHSYNEQFF.

This chain joins TRBV21-1 and TRBJ1-1; the table calls TRBD1, which could not be checked here. TRBV21-1 is termed a pseudogene. This CDR3 comprises 14 residues. The CDR3 is CARTPRTENTEAFF. In nucleotides, the CDR3 is TGTGCCAGAACACCCAGGACAGAGAACACTGAAGCTTTCTTT.

The chain is built from TRBV6-2 or TRBV6-3 and TRBJ2-5, with 10 bases fitting TRBD2. The CDR3 contains 20 residues. Germline V gene sequence: CDR1 MNHEY, CDR2 SVGEGT. V shed 2 bases, J shed 5 bases, and the junction held 20 bases outside the gene matches. The CDR3 protein is CASSYPVGLAGEHLRETQYF. The CDR3 DNA follows: TGTGCCAGCAGTTACCCCGTCGGCCTAGCGGGAGAACACCTGCGCGAGACCCAGTACTTC.

The chain employs TRBV12-3 or TRBV12-4 and TRBJ2-7, with D maybe TRBD1 (6 bases). V was trimmed by 0 bases and J by 9 bases, leaving 15 bases between them. This CDR3 is built from 14 residues. This CDR3 reads CASSLAPRGMGQYF. Written as DNA, the CDR3 is TGTGCCAGCAGTTTAGCGCCTAGGGGGATGGGGCAGTACTTC.

Only a few counts were recorded for this clonotype. The V call is TRBV10-3, the J call TRBJ2-1; no firm D call. V lost 0 bases and J 8 bases, leaving 8 bases between the germline ends. Looked up from germline, CDR1 is ENHRY and CDR2 is SYGVKD. CDR3 length: 13 residues. The CDR3 DNA reads TGTGCCATCAGTGAGTCTAGGTTGGATGAGCAGTTCTTC. As protein: CAISESRLDEQFF.

This clonotype was detected only a few times. The chain links TRBV7-2 to TRBJ2-5; 8 nucleotides line up with TRBD2. The germline V gene has CDR1 SGHTA and CDR2 FQGNSA. The V and J ends lost 0 bases and 7 bases, in that order; junction bases with no gene match: 4. The CDR3 totals 14 residues. The CDR3 nucleotides are TGTGCCAGCAGCTTAGCCCCAGCGGGGGCGACCCAGTACTTC. It specifies CASSLAPAGATQYF.

The chain is built from TRBV2 and TRBJ2-2; 7 nucleotides align to TRBD1. The CDR3 contains 17 residues. V was pared by 5 bases and J by 1 base, with 10 bases of the junction left unmatched. The germline V gene has CDR1 SNHLY and CDR2 FYNNEI. CDR3 in amino acids: CASSFSVGTVNTGELFF. DNA of the CDR3: TGTGCCAGCAGTTTTTCCGTCGGGACAGTGAACACCGGGGAGCTGTTTTTT.

The CDR3 bases are TGCAGTTCAACTCCGGGACTAACCTACGAGCAGTACTTC. Its translation is CSSTPGLTYEQYF. The chain employs TRBV20-1 and TRBJ2-7, with 7 bases matching TRBD2. After removal of 8 bases from V and 2 bases from J, the junction contained 9 bases not matched to a gene. Germline CDR1 reads DFQATT; CDR2 reads SNEGSKA (reference sequence). This CDR3 has 13 amino acids.

The rearrangement joins TRBV30 to TRBJ1-1; 7 bases agree with TRBD1. Looked up from germline, CDR1 is GTSNPN and CDR2 is SVGIG (reference sequence). The trim removed 3 bases at V and 8 bases at J, leaving 9 bases unmatched. The length of the CDR3 is 13 residues. The CDR3 sequence is CAWSAGGSSEAFF. In DNA form, the CDR3 reads TGTGCCTGGAGCGCAGGGGGATCGAGCGAAGCTTTCTTT.